The 14 T cell receptor beta chains below all came from one sample that was sequenced in a study of blood T cell repertoires in COVID-19. Profiling relied on immunoSEQ multiplex PCR, and the TCRdb table lists in-frame clones only, not all of them. The sample gives 200,000 to 250,000 clones, about nine tenths of which show up once; 10% is in the top ten. The sequenced sample consisted of PBMCs or T cells enriched from blood (not recorded which). The source of these receptors is a man younger than 35 with acute COVID-19.

CDR3 coding DNA: TGCGCCAGCAGTAGGGGCGACAACACCGGGGAGCTGTTTTTT. It codes for CASSRGDNTGELFF. The chain employs TRBV5-1 and TRBJ2-2, with a possible D match to TRBD1 (5 bases). This CDR3 region has 14 residues. V gave up 5 bases and J gave up 2 bases, with 10 bases separating them. Germline V CDR1 and CDR2: SGHRS, YFSETQ.

This clone showed up just once. The J gene is TRBJ2-7, the V gene TRBV2, with TRBD1 identical over 11 bases. CDR3 length: 13 amino acids. Trimming took 8 bases from V and 5 from J; bases not matched to a gene: 5. Germline-derived CDR1 and CDR2 are SNHLY and FYNNEI. DNA of the CDR3: TGTGCCAGCCAAGGGGACAGGGGGAACGAGCAGTACTTC. It specifies CASQGDRGNEQYF.

With respect to this clone: Other nucleotide sequences in the sample specify the same CDR3. The rearrangement links TRBV5-1 to TRBJ1-5; 7 bases fit TRBD1. Germline V gene sequence: CDR1 SGHRS, CDR2 YFSETQ. The CDR3 loop spans 14 amino acids. V lost 3 bases, J lost 4 bases, and 4 bases stayed unmatched. The CDR3 loop reads CASSSGQANQPQHF. CDR3 DNA: TGCGCCAGCAGCTCAGGACAGGCAAATCAGCCCCAGCATTTT. The whole variable domain, filled in from reference TRBV5-1 and TRBJ1-5, reads KAGVTQTPRYLIKTRGQQVTLSCSPISGHRSVSWYQQTPGQGLQFLFEYFSETQRNKGNFPGRFSGRQFSNSRSEMNVSTLELGDSALYLCASSSGQANQPQHFGDGTRLSIL.

The genes are TRBV5-6 and TRBJ2-1; 10 bases are a match to TRBD2. CDR3 length: 15 residues. The V gene end was trimmed by 7 bases and the J gene end by 3 bases; junction bases not matched to a gene: 7. CDR1 and CDR2 (germline): SGHDT, YYEEEE. The CDR3 sequence: CASAGTSAIYNEQFF. The CDR3, as DNA: TGTGCCAGCGCCGGGACTAGCGCTATCTACAATGAGCAGTTCTTC.

CDR3 amino acids: CATSRGRQGNQPQHF. Here the CDR3 DNA reads TGTGCCACCAGCAGAGGTCGACAGGGAAATCAGCCCCAGCATTTT. The rearrangement links TRBV15 to TRBJ1-5; 7 nucleotides line up with TRBD1. The ends lost 1 base at V and 4 bases at J; junction bases unmatched: 4. Germline V lookup: CDR1 LNHNV, CDR2 YYDKDF (reference sequence). The CDR3 is 15 residues long.

The chain uses TRBV28 and TRBJ1-1; the D is unclear. Trimming removed 6 bases at V and 6 bases at J, with 17 bases between. The CDR3 sequence is 14 residues long. Germline V gives CDR1 MDHEN, CDR2 SYDVKM. The CDR3 is CASSQRAGWAEAFF. The CDR3 nucleotides read TGTGCCAGCAGCCAGAGGGCGGGGTGGGCTGAAGCTTTCTTT.

This clone was detected only a few times. The gene calls are TRBV4-1 and TRBJ2-7; a possible D gene is TRBD2 (5 bases). There are 13 residues in the CDR3. V was shortened by 1 base and J by 1 base, with 5 bases between the two germline ends. Germline CDR1 reads MGHRA; CDR2 reads YSYEKL. CDR3: CASSQGTSYEQYF. CDR3 nucleotide sequence: TGCGCCAGCAGCCAAGGGACTTCCTACGAGCAGTACTTC.

The chain couples TRBV28 to TRBJ2-7; 9 positions match TRBD1. The CDR3 is made up of 15 amino acids. Germline V gene data show CDR1 as MDHEN and CDR2 as SYDVKM. V was clipped by 5 bases and J by 2 bases; unmatched bases: 7. The CDR3 spells CASSPLRTGAYEQYF. Here the CDR3 DNA reads TGTGCCAGCAGTCCTCTGAGGACAGGGGCCTACGAGCAGTACTTC.

The chain employs TRBV2 and TRBJ2-1, with D tentatively TRBD2 (5 bases). Germline CDR1 SNHLY, CDR2 FYNNEI. The CDR3 is 11 amino acids. V was cut by 8 bases and J by 7 bases, with 9 bases left in between. The CDR3 DNA follows: TGTGCCAGCGACGAGGGAAATGAGCAGTTCTTC. The encoded protein is CASDEGNEQFF.

This chain links TRBV9 with TRBJ1-2; 11 bases fit TRBD1. With 0 bases clipped from V and 7 bases from J, the junction kept 5 bases outside the gene matches. CDR1 is SGDLS and CDR2 is YYNGEE in the germline V gene. CDR3 size: 15 residues. The CDR3 region has the DNA TGTGCCAGCAGCGTAGGGACAGGGGGCGCGAGTGGCTACACCTTC. Its translation is CASSVGTGGASGYTF.

The gene calls are TRBV6-2 or TRBV6-3 and TRBJ1-5, with TRBD1 identical over 7 bases. V gave up 5 bases and J gave up 3 bases; unmatched junction bases: 4. CDR1 MNHEY and CDR2 SVGEGT come from the germline V gene. This CDR3 contains 14 residues. The CDR3 loop reads CASSRDSDNQPQHF. DNA for the CDR3: TGTGCCAGCAGTCGGGACAGCGACAATCAGCCCCAGCATTTT.

V gene TRBV29-1 combines with J gene TRBJ2-5; D might be TRBD1 (6 bases). Germline V gives CDR1 SQVTM, CDR2 ANQGSEA. The CDR3 consists of 12 residues. The ends were cut back, 6 bases at V and 5 bases at J, with 13 bases in the middle. The CDR3 region is CSVTGFRETQYF. DNA for the CDR3: TGCAGCGTCACAGGGTTCCGGGAGACCCAGTACTTC. Full variable domain (rest looked up from reference TRBV29-1 and TRBJ2-5): SAVISQKPSRDICQRGTSLTIQCQVDSQVTMMFWYRQQPGQSLTLIATANQGSEATYESGFVIDKFPISRPNLTFSTLTVSNMSPEDSSIYLCSVTGFRETQYFGPGTRLLVL.

As to this clone: No DNA is shown, since the ends of the CDR3 on it are uncertain; the CDR3 is the one TCRdb lists. The rearrangement joins TRBV21-1 to TRBJ1-3. TRBV21-1 counts as a pseudogene. The CDR3 totals 15 residues, both ends included. This chain's CDR3 is CASSSEVGLGNTIYF.

The genes are TRBV5-4 and TRBJ2-1; 10 nucleotides line up with TRBD2. After removal of 9 bases from V and 2 bases from J, the junction contained 5 bases not matched to a gene. The germline gives CDR1 SGHNT, CDR2 YYREEE (reference sequence). The CDR3 contains 14 residues. CDR3 coding DNA: TGTGCCACCGCCGGGACTAGCGCCTACAATGAGCAGTTCTTC. This translates into CATAGTSAYNEQFF.